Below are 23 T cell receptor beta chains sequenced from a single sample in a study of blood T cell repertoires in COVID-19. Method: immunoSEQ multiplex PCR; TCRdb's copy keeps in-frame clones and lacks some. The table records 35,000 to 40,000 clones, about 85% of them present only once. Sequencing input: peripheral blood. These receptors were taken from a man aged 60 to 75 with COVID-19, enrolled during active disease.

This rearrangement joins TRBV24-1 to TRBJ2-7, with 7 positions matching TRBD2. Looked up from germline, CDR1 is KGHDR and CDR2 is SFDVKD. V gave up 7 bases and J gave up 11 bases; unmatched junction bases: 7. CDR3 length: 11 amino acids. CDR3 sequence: CATRREGVEYF. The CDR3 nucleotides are TGTGCCACCAGGAGGGAGGGCGTAGAGTACTTC.

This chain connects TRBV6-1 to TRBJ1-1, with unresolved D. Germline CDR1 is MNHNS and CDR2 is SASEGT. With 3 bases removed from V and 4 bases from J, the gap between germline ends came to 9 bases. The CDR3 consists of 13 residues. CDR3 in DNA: TGTGCCAGCAGTGAGACTCCTAGCACTGAAGCTTTCTTT. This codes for CASSETPSTEAFF.

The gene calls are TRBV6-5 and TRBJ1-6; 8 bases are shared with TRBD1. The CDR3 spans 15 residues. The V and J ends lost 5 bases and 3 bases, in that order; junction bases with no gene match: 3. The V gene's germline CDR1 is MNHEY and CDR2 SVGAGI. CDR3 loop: CASSNTGGYNSPLHF. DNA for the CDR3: TGTGCCAGCAGTAATACAGGGGGCTATAATTCACCCCTCCACTTT.

The CDR3 nucleotides are TGTGCCTGTAGCGGGAGAGTCCCTTGGGAGCAGTTCTTC. Translation: CACSGRVPWEQFF. The chain has TRBV2 and TRBJ2-1; 9 nucleotides match TRBD2. Germline loops: CDR1 SNHLY, CDR2 FYNNEI. The CDR3 has 13 residues. The V gene end was trimmed by 11 bases and the J gene end by 10 bases; junction bases not matched to a gene: 12. Filled out from reference TRBV2 and TRBJ2-1, the complete variable domain reads EPEVTQTPSHQVTQMGQEVILRCVPISNHLYFYWYRQILGQKVEFLVSFYNNEISEKSEIFDDQFSVERPDGSNFTLKIRSTKLEDSAMYFCACSGRVPWEQFFGPGTRLTVL.

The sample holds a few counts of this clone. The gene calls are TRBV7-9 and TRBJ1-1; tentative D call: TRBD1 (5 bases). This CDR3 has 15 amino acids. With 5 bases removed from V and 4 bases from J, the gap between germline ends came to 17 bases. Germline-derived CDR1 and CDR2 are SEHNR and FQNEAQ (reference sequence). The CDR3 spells CASSPRSGMITEAFF. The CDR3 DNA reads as TGTGCCAGCAGCCCAAGGTCAGGGATGATCACTGAAGCTTTCTTT.

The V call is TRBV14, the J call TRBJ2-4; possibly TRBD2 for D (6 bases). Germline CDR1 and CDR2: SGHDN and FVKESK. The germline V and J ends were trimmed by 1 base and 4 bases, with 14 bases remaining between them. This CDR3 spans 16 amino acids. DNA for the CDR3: TGTGCCAGCAGCCAAGCGGGAGACAGCCCGAAAAACATTCAGTACTTC. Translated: CASSQAGDSPKNIQYF.

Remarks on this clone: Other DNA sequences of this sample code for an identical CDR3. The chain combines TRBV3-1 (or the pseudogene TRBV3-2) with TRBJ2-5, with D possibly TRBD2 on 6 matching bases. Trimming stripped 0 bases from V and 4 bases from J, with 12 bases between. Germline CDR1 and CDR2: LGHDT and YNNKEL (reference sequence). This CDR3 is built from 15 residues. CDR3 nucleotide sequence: TGTGCCAGCAGCCAAGATAGCGGAGGAGGAGAGACCCAGTACTTC. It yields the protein CASSQDSGGGETQYF.

CDR3: CASSYSGAEAFF. The CDR3 DNA sequence: TGTGCCAGCAGTTACTCCGGGGCTGAAGCTTTCTTT. The chain joins TRBV6-5 to TRBJ1-1; D is ambiguous. Per germline, CDR1 MNHEY and CDR2 SVGAGI. The CDR3 covers 12 residues. V lost 0 bases to trimming and J lost 6 bases, with 5 bases between them.

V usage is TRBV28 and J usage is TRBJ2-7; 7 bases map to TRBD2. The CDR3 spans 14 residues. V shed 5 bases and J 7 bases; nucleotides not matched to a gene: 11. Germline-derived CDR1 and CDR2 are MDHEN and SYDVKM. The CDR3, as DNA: TGTGCCAGCAGTCTCTTTGCGGGGACTAATGAGCAGTACTTC. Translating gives CASSLFAGTNEQYF.

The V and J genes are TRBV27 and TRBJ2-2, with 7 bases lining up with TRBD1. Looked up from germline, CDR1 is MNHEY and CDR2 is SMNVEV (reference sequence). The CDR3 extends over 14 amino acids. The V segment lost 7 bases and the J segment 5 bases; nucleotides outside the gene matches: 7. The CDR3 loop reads CASKDRVATGELFF. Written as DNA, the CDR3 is TGTGCCAGCAAAGACAGGGTTGCGACCGGGGAGCTGTTTTTT.

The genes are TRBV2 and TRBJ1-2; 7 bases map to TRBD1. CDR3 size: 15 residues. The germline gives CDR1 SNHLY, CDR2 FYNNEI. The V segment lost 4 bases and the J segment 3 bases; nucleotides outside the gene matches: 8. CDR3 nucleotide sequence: TGTGCCAGCAGTGCGCGACAGGGCGTACACTATGGCTACACCTTC. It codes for CASSARQGVHYGYTF. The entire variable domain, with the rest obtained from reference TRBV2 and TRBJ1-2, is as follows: EPEVTQTPSHQVTQMGQEVILRCVPISNHLYFYWYRQILGQKVEFLVSFYNNEISEKSEIFDDQFSVERPDGSNFTLKIRSTKLEDSAMYFCASSARQGVHYGYTFGSGTRLTVV.

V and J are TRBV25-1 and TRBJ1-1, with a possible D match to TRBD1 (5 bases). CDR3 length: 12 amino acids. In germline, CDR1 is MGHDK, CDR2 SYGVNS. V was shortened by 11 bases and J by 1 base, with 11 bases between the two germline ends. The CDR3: CAVYDRNTEAFF. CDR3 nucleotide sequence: TGTGCCGTATACGACAGGAACACTGAAGCTTTCTTT.

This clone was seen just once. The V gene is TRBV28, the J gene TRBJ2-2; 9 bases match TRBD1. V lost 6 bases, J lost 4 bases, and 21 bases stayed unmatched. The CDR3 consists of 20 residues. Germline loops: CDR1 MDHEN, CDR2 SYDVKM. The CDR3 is CASRPDRRLWTGVGTGELFF. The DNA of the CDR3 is TGTGCCAGCAGGCCTGACCGCCGTCTTTGGACAGGGGTCGGCACCGGGGAGCTGTTTTTT. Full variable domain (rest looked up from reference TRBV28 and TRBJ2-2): DVKVTQSSRYLVKRTGEKVFLECVQDMDHENMFWYRQDPGLGLRLIYFSYDVKMKEKGDIPEGYSVSREKKERFSLILESASTNQTSMYLCASRPDRRLWTGVGTGELFFGEGSRLTVL.

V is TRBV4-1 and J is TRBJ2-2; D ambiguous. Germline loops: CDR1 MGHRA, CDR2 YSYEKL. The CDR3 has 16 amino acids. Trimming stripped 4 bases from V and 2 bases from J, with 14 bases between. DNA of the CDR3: TGCGCCAGCAGCCGCGACGCGGCTTCTAACACCGGGGAGCTGTTTTTT. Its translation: CASSRDAASNTGELFF.

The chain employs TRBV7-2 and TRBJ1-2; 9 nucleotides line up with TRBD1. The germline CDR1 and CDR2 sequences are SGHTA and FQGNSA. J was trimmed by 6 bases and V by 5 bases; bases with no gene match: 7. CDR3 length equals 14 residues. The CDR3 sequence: CASSPTGTGHGYTF. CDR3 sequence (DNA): TGTGCCAGCAGCCCAACCGGGACAGGGCATGGCTACACCTTC. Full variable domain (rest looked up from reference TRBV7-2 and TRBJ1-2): GAGVSQSPSNKVTEKGKDVELRCDPISGHTALYWYRQSLGQGLEFLIYFQGNSAPDKSGLPSDRFSAERTGGSVSTLTIQRTQQEDSAVYLCASSPTGTGHGYTFGSGTRLTVV.

For the CDR3, the DNA is TGTGCCAGCAGTGAACTGGCCAGCGGGAGAGAGACCCAGTACTTC. Translated: CASSELASGRETQYF. This rearrangement joins TRBV6-1 to TRBJ2-5, with 8 bases fitting TRBD2. The V and J ends lost 2 bases and 4 bases, in that order; junction bases with no gene match: 6. Germline values: CDR1 MNHNS, CDR2 SASEGT. This CDR3 is 15 amino acids long.

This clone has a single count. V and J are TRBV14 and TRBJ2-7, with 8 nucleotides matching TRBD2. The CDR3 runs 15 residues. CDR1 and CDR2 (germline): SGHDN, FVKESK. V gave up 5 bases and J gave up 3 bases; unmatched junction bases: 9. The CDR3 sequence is CASSELADPYYEQYF. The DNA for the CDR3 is TGTGCCAGCAGCGAACTAGCGGACCCCTACTACGAGCAGTACTTC.

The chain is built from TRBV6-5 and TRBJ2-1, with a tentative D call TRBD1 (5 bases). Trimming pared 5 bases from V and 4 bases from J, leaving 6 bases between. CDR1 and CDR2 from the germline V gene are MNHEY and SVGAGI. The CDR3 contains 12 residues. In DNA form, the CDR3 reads TGTGCCAGCAGTAAGGGGTACAATGAGCAGTTCTTC. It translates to CASSKGYNEQFF.

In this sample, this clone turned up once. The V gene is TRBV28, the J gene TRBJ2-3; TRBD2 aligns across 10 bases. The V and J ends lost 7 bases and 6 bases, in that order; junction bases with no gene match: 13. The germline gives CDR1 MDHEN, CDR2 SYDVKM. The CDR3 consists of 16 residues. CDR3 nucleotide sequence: TGTGCCAGCAATCCCCTCGGACTAGCGGCCAACGATACGCAGTATTTT. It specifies CASNPLGLAANDTQYF.

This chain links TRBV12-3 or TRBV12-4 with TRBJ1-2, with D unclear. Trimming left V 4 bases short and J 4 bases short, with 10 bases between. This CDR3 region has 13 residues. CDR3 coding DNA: TGTGCCAGCAGTTCCGACACGAGCTATGGCTACACCTTC. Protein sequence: CASSSDTSYGYTF.

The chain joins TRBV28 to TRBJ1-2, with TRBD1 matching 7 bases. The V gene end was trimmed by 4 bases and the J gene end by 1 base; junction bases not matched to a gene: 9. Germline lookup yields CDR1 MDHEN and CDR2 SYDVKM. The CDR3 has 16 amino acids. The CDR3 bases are TGTGCCAGCAGTTCTTCCGACAGGGCTAATAACTATGGCTACACCTTC. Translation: CASSSSDRANNYGYTF.

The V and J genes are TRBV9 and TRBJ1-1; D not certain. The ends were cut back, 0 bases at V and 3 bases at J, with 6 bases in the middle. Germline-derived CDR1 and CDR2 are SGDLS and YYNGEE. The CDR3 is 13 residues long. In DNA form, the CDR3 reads TGTGCCAGCAGCGTAGGGCGGGACACTGAAGCTTTCTTT. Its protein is CASSVGRDTEAFF.

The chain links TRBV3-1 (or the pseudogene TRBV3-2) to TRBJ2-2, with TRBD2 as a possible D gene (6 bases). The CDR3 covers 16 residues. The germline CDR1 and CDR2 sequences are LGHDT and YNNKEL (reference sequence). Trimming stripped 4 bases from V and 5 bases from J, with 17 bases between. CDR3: CASSPGRGLGTGELFF. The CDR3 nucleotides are TGTGCCAGCAGCCCCGGGAGAGGTCTTGGTACCGGGGAGCTGTTTTTT.